The 23 T cell receptor beta chains below come from one sample, sequenced in a study of OX40 agonist ivuxolimab in advanced cancers. Sequenced by immunoSEQ multiplex PCR; TCRdb stores in-frame clones only, minus some. The repertoire holds more than 85,000 clones, less than 95% seen once, with 1.5% to 2% in the top ten. The specimen comprised CD4+ or CD8+ T cells sorted from blood, sampled in a trial of the OX40 agonist ivuxolimab. The receptors were gathered from an adult with an advanced solid tumor such as melanoma, head and neck, liver or kidney cancer.

The chain joins TRBV4-3 to TRBJ2-1; TRBD2 aligns across 12 bases. Germline lookup yields CDR1 LGHNA and CDR2 YSLEER. V lost 4 bases to trimming and J lost 7 bases; unmatched junction nucleotides: 8. This CDR3 contains 16 residues. In nucleotides, the CDR3 is TGCGCCAGCAGCCGTGAACTAGCGGGAGGCCCGAATGAGCAGTTCTTC. This translates into CASSRELAGGPNEQFF.

This rearrangement joins TRBV5-1 to TRBJ1-5; D is unresolved. The CDR3 covers 15 residues. Trimming cost V 0 bases and J 0 bases, with 7 bases left between them. The germline gives CDR1 SGHRS, CDR2 YFSETQ. The CDR3 spells CASSLDPGSNQPQHF. CDR3 nucleotides: TGCGCCAGCAGCTTGGATCCGGGTAGCAATCAGCCCCAGCATTTT.

The table lists this clone with a count of one. The chain links TRBV19 to TRBJ2-3; 8 bases map to TRBD1. Germline CDR1 is LNHDA and CDR2 is SQIVND (reference sequence). This CDR3 comprises 15 residues. J gave up 1 base and V 5 bases, and 5 bases lay outside the gene matches. CDR3 protein: CASSSRQGRTDTQYF. The DNA for the CDR3 is TGTGCCAGTAGTTCTAGACAGGGGCGCACAGATACGCAGTATTTT.

The chain couples TRBV28 to TRBJ2-1, with D perhaps given as TRBD1 or TRBD2 (5 bases each). The V gene lost 3 bases and the J gene lost 8 bases, with 14 bases spanning the gap. Germline CDR1 MDHEN, CDR2 SYDVKM. The CDR3 covers 14 residues. The CDR3 DNA reads TGTGCCAGCAGTTTGTACGGGGCCCCGTATGAGCAGTTCTTC. It encodes CASSLYGAPYEQFF.

This chain joins TRBV28 and TRBJ1-5; D uncertain. The V gene's germline CDR1 is MDHEN and CDR2 SYDVKM. This CDR3 has 17 residues. Deletions cut 5 bases from V and 6 bases from J, with 23 bases between. This CDR3 reads CASSPTPGTAGGQPQHF. CDR3 nucleotides: TGTGCCAGCAGTCCGACCCCAGGCACGGCGGGAGGTCAGCCCCAGCATTTT. The full variable domain, completed using reference TRBV28 and TRBJ1-5, is DVKVTQSSRYLVKRTGEKVFLECVQDMDHENMFWYRQDPGLGLRLIYFSYDVKMKEKGDIPEGYSVSREKKERFSLILESASTNQTSMYLCASSPTPGTAGGQPQHFGDGTRLSIL.

The CDR3 nucleotides read TGTGCCAGCTCACCACCGCCTAGCGGTAGCACAGATACGCAGTATTTT. This codes for CASSPPPSGSTDTQYF. The gene calls are TRBV18 and TRBJ2-3; 7 nucleotides align to TRBD2. The germline V gene has CDR1 KGHSH and CDR2 LQKENI. The V gene end was trimmed by 0 bases and the J gene end by 0 bases; junction bases not matched to a gene: 3. This CDR3 comprises 16 residues.

The V and J genes are TRBV19 and TRBJ2-1; 8 nucleotides line up with TRBD1. V gave up 9 bases and J gave up 2 bases; unmatched junction bases: 12. This CDR3 comprises 16 residues. The germline V gene has CDR1 LNHDA and CDR2 SQIVND (reference sequence). Here the CDR3 reads CASKPSRTGTYNEQFF. Here the CDR3 DNA reads TGTGCCAGCAAACCTTCCCGGACAGGGACCTACAATGAGCAGTTCTTC.

The rearrangement links TRBV5-1 to TRBJ2-1, with 10 bases lining up with TRBD2. Germline-derived CDR1 and CDR2 are SGHRS and YFSETQ. The CDR3 covers 14 residues. V was pared by 7 bases and J by 7 bases, with 8 bases of the junction left unmatched. DNA of the CDR3: TGCGCCAGCGCCTCGGGACTAGCGTGGAATGAGCAGTTCTTC. It translates to CASASGLAWNEQFF.

The chain uses TRBV9 and TRBJ1-1; 7 nucleotides match TRBD1. Looked up from germline, CDR1 is SGDLS and CDR2 is YYNGEE. The CDR3 extends over 15 amino acids. V lost 4 bases and J lost 5; bases outside the gene matches: 11. CDR3 bases: TGTGCCAGCAGCCTTACACCGACAGGGAGAACTGAAGCTTTCTTT. As protein: CASSLTPTGRTEAFF. The whole variable domain, remainder taken from reference TRBV9 and TRBJ1-1, is DSGVTQTPKHLITATGQRVTLRCSPRSGDLSVYWYQQSLDQGLQFLIQYYNGEERAKGNILERFSAQQFPDLHSELNLSSLELGDSALYFCASSLTPTGRTEAFFGQGTRLTVV.

The CDR3 coding sequence is TGTGCCAGCAGCGTAGTGAGCACCGGGGAGCTGTTTTTT. It specifies CASSVVSTGELFF. The chain recombines TRBV9 with TRBJ2-2; D ambiguous. Trimming pared 0 bases from V and 4 bases from J, leaving 4 bases between. The germline gives CDR1 SGDLS, CDR2 YYNGEE. CDR3 size: 13 residues.

This clone has only one observation. The V call is TRBV28, the J call TRBJ1-5; 8 bases are a match to TRBD1. The CDR3 spans 15 residues. Germline-derived CDR1 and CDR2 are MDHEN and SYDVKM. The V and J ends lost 5 bases and 4 bases, in that order; junction bases with no gene match: 7. The CDR3 sequence is CASSRGTGPNQPQHF. CDR3 nucleotide sequence: TGTGCCAGCAGTCGGGGGACAGGTCCGAATCAGCCCCAGCATTTT.

The V gene is TRBV30, the J gene TRBJ1-2, with 10 bases identical to TRBD1. CDR3 length: 12 residues. V dropped 2 bases and J dropped 8; count of bases not matched to a gene: 2. CDR1 is GTSNPN and CDR2 is SVGIG in the germline V gene (reference sequence). Written as DNA, the CDR3 is TGTGCCTGGAGTCGGACAGGGGGGGGCTACACCTTC. Protein: CAWSRTGGGYTF.

The V and J genes are TRBV18 and TRBJ1-4; 7 positions match TRBD1. This CDR3 has 15 residues. Germline lookup yields CDR1 KGHSH and CDR2 LQKENI. With 5 bases clipped from V and 7 bases from J, the junction kept 10 bases outside the gene matches. CDR3 DNA: TGTGCCAGCTCAGCAATACAGGGGCCTGGTGAAAAACTGTTTTTT. Amino acids: CASSAIQGPGEKLFF.

The chain links TRBV9 to TRBJ1-5; D is ambiguous. This CDR3 has 13 amino acids. V gave up 2 bases and J gave up 5 bases, with 8 bases separating them. Per the germline V gene, CDR1 is SGDLS and CDR2 is YYNGEE. DNA of the CDR3: TGTGCCAGCAGCGTCGGATTAGATCAGCCCCAGCATTTT. Translating it yields CASSVGLDQPQHF. The variable domain in full, with the rest retrieved from reference TRBV9 and TRBJ1-5, is DSGVTQTPKHLITATGQRVTLRCSPRSGDLSVYWYQQSLDQGLQFLIQYYNGEERAKGNILERFSAQQFPDLHSELNLSSLELGDSALYFCASSVGLDQPQHFGDGTRLSIL.

This chain uses TRBV30 with TRBJ2-7; weak D call: TRBD2 (6 bases). Germline values: CDR1 GTSNPN, CDR2 SVGIG (reference sequence). V lost 0 bases and J lost 3, with 27 bases in between. The CDR3 length is 19 residues. This CDR3 is CAWSVRSWRAGSENYEQYF. The CDR3 nucleotides are TGTGCCTGGAGTGTACGGTCGTGGAGGGCGGGATCCGAGAACTACGAGCAGTACTTC.

CDR3 region: CASSPYSGRETQYF. CDR3 nucleotides: TGTGCCAGCTCACCGTATAGCGGGAGGGAGACCCAGTACTTC. The J gene is TRBJ2-5, the V gene TRBV18; TRBD2 matches at 10 bases. V dropped 3 bases and J dropped 5; count of bases not matched to a gene: 3. CDR3 length: 14 amino acids. Germline CDR1 reads KGHSH; CDR2 reads LQKENI.

The chain employs TRBV28 and TRBJ2-4, with TRBD1 as a possible D gene (5 bases). Trimming pared 6 bases from V and 3 bases from J, leaving 15 bases between. Per germline, CDR1 MDHEN and CDR2 SYDVKM. The CDR3 length is 15 residues. The CDR3 bases are TGTGCCAGCAGATCCTCGGTCACAGGCAAAAACATTCAGTACTTC. It codes for CASRSSVTGKNIQYF.

This sequence joins TRBV6-5 and TRBJ2-3, with D tentatively TRBD1 (5 bases). V dropped 2 bases and J dropped 7 bases, with 7 bases sitting between them. The germline gives CDR1 MNHEY, CDR2 SVGAGI. This CDR3 spans 12 amino acids. CDR3: CASSYQGNTQYF. As DNA, the CDR3 is TGTGCCAGCAGTTACCAGGGAAATACGCAGTATTTT.

In nucleotides, the CDR3 is TGTGCCAGCAGTTCCCGGGACAGGGACAATCAGCCCCAGCATTTT. Its protein is CASSSRDRDNQPQHF. The gene calls are TRBV6-1 and TRBJ1-5, with 9 bases identical to TRBD1. Germline CDR1 MNHNS, CDR2 SASEGT. Losses at the gene ends were 5 bases for V and 3 bases for J; bases not matched to a gene: 5. CDR3 length: 15 amino acids.

The CDR3 loop reads CASSLLGRSSYGYTF. The CDR3 DNA reads TGTGCCAGCAGCTTACTGGGACGGTCGTCCTATGGCTACACCTTC. The gene calls are TRBV7-9 and TRBJ1-2; tentative D call: TRBD1 (5 bases). This CDR3 has 15 residues. Germline CDR1 is SEHNR and CDR2 is FQNEAQ (reference sequence). V lost 2 bases and J 4 bases, leaving 14 bases between the germline ends.

This clone was seen just once. Written as DNA, the CDR3 is TGTGCCAGCTCCCCTCCGGGACTAGCGGCCACAGATACGCAGTATTTT. Its protein is CASSPPGLAATDTQYF. The gene calls are TRBV18 and TRBJ2-3, with TRBD2 identical over 11 bases. Germline CDR1 and CDR2: KGHSH and LQKENI. V shed 6 bases and J 2 bases; nucleotides not matched to a gene: 7. CDR3 length: 16 amino acids.

The chain joins TRBV9 to TRBJ2-2; TRBD2 matches 9 bases. Germline assignment: CDR1 SGDLS and CDR2 YYNGEE. This CDR3 has 14 amino acids. V was clipped by 5 bases and J by 5 bases; unmatched bases: 4. The CDR3 sequence: CASRRLAETGELFF. For the CDR3, the DNA is TGTGCCAGCAGAAGACTAGCGGAGACCGGGGAGCTGTTTTTT.

This clone was seen only once. CDR3 protein: CASSWSGSNPYEQYF. The CDR3 DNA reads as TGTGCCAGTAGTTGGTCGGGGTCCAACCCCTACGAGCAGTACTTC. The chain recombines TRBV19 with TRBJ2-7; a weak D match, TRBD2 (5 bases). V lost 5 bases, J lost 2 bases, and 16 bases lay in between. Germline loops: CDR1 LNHDA, CDR2 SQIVND (reference sequence). The CDR3 extends over 15 amino acids.